This entry is about one T cell receptor (beta chain). This clonotype came up many times. Its cognate antigen has yet to be identified. Within one base of it there is no much larger clone, and no base qualities were kept. Per the germline V gene (reference sequence), LNHDA is the CDR1 and SQIVND is the CDR2. V is shortened by 7 bases, J by 3 bases, and the region joining them spans 13 bases. From the cysteine up to the phenylalanine, the CDR3 has a length of 14 residues. CDR3 DNA only is kept here, 42 bases in frame from base 1. The data stem from a study of T-cell reconstitution after alpha-beta-depleted transplantation in children listed by TCRdb under 2016. About the study as a whole: Using TCR repertoire profiling, the study followed T-cell immune reconstitution in a quantitative way in children after TCRalphabeta/CD19-depleted allogeneic hematopoietic cell transplantation. On the study overall, not on this receptor specifically: In some patients, high TCRbeta diversity at day 60 was attributed to recipient T cells and intrathymic progenitors that had survived conditioning. About two months after transplant, the apparently early recovery of alphabetaT-cell counts reportedly depended on just several hundred clones that had expanded rapidly and came from non-depleted graft cells. The frequencies of hyperexpanded clones fell over the following months, and after one year, T-cell counts and TCRbeta diversity were mostly attributed to newly produced T cells.

Preparation of the library involved PCR. Sequencing was carried out with an Illumina HiSeq 2500. TCR libraries were prepared with molecular barcoding, using unique molecular identifiers to normalize TCRbeta repertoire quantification. TCRdb cleaned the public reads at Q25 with fastp, built clones with MiXCR and kept in-frame beta chains. Entries that share a CDR3 protein sequence are merged under the most common genes and DNA. The sample includes hundreds of thousands of distinct CDR3 sequences, with about 9.9% observed a single time. The ten largest clones take up around 22% of the sample. Explained via the paper, the treatment or condition label denotes: allogeneic hematopoietic cell transplantation with graft depleted of TCRalphabeta T cells and CD19 B cells. The children who served as transplant recipients had been given grafts of TCRalphabeta/CD19-depleted allogeneic hematopoietic cells.

This receptor was taken from a male patient aged 2-15 years who had a stem cell transplant for chronic granulomatous disease, so the T cells may come from the graft donor. The chain links TRBV19 with TRBJ1-5; no D segment can be confidently identified. Sequencing used peripheral blood, obtained 180 days after TCRalphabeta/CD19-depleted stem cell transplant. The DNA reads TGTGCCAGTACGTCAGAGCAGGTCAATCAGCCCCAGCATTTT. Translated, it reads CASTSEQVNQPQHF. The entire variable domain, with the stretches around the CDR3 drawn from the reference TRBV19 and TRBJ1-5 proteins, is DGGITQSPKYLFRKEGQNVTLSCEQNLNHDAMYWYRQDPGQGLRLIYYSQIVNDFQKGDIAEGYSVSREKKESFPLTVTSAQKNPTAFYLCASTSEQVNQPQHFGDGTRLSIL.